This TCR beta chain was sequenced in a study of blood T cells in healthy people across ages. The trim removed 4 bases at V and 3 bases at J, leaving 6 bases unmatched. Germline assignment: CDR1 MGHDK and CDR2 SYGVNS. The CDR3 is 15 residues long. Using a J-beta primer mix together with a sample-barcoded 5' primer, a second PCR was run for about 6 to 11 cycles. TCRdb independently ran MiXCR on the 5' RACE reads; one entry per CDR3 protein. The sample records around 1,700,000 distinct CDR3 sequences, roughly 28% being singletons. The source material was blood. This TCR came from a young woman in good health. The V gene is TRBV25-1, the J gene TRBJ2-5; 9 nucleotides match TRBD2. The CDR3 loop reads CASSVAVAGEETQYF. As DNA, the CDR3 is TGTGCCAGCAGTGTCGCTGTAGCGGGGGAAGAGACCCAGTACTTC.